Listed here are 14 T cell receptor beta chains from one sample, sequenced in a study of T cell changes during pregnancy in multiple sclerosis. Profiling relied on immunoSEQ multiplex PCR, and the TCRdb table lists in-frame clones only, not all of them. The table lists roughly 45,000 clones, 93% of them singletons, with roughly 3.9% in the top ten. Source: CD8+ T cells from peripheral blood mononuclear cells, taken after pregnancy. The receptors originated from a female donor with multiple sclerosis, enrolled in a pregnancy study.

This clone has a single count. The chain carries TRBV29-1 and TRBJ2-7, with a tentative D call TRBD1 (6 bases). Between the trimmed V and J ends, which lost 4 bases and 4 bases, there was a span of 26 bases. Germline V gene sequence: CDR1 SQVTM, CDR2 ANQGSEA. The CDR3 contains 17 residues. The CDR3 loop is CSVGVMAQGQGPYEQYF. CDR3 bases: TGCAGCGTTGGAGTGATGGCGCAGGGGCAGGGTCCTTACGAGCAGTACTTC.

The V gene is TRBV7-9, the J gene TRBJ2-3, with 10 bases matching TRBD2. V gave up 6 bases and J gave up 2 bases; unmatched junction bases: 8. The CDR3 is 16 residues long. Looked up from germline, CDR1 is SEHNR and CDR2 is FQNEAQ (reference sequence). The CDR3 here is CASRSPLAGDTDTQYF. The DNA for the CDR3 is TGTGCCAGCAGATCTCCTCTAGCGGGGGACACAGATACGCAGTATTTT.

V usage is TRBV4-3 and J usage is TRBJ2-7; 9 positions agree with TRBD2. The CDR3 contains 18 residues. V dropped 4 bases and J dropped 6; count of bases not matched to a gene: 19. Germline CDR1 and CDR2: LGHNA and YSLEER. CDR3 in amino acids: CASSPGGPSGAPATEQYF. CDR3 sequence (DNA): TGCGCCAGCAGCCCAGGAGGTCCTAGCGGGGCTCCCGCCACCGAGCAGTACTTC.

CDR3: CASSLAGVRNEQFF. Here the CDR3 DNA reads TGTGCCAGCAGCTTAGCGGGAGTGAGGAATGAGCAGTTCTTC. The V and J genes are TRBV7-9 and TRBJ2-1; possibly TRBD2 for D (5 bases). The CDR3 loop spans 14 amino acids. Trimming removed 0 bases at V and 7 bases at J, with 10 bases between. Germline lookup yields CDR1 SEHNR and CDR2 FQNEAQ (reference sequence).

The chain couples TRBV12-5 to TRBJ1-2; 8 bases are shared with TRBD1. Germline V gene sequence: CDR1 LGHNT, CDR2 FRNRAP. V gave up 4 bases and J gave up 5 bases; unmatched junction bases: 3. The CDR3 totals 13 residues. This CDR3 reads CASGSTGVYGYTF. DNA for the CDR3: TGTGCTAGTGGTTCGACAGGGGTATATGGCTACACCTTC. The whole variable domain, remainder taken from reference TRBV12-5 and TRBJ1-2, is DARVTQTPRHKVTEMGQEVTMRCQPILGHNTVFWYRQTMMQGLELLAYFRNRAPLDDSGMPKDRFSAEMPDATLATLKIQPSEPRDSAVYFCASGSTGVYGYTFGSGTRLTVV.

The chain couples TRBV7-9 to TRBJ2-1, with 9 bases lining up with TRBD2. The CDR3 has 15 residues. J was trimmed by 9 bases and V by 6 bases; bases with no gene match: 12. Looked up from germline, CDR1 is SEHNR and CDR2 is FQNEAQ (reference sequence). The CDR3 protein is CASSNEREESGEQFF. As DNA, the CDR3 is TGTGCCAGCAGTAATGAGCGGGAGGAAAGTGGTGAGCAGTTCTTC.

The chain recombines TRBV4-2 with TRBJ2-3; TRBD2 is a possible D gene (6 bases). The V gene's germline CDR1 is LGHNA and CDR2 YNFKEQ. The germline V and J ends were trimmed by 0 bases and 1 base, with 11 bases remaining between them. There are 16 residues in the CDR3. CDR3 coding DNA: TGTGCCAGCAGCCAAGAGTTAGGAGGGGGCACAGATACGCAGTATTTT. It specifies CASSQELGGGTDTQYF.

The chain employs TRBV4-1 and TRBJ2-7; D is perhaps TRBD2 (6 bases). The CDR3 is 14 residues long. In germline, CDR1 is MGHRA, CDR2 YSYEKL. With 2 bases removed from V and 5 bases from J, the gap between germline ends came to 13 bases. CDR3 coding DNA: TGCGCCAGCAGCCAACTTATGACGGGGGACGAGCAGTACTTC. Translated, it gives CASSQLMTGDEQYF.

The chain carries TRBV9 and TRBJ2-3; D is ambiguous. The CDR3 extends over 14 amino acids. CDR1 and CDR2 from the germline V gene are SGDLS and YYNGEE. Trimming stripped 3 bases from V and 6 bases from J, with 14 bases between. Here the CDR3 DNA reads TGTGCCAGCAGCGGGAGTTTCAATTGGGATACGCAGTATTTT. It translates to CASSGSFNWDTQYF. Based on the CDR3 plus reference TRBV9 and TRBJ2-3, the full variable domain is DSGVTQTPKHLITATGQRVTLRCSPRSGDLSVYWYQQSLDQGLQFLIQYYNGEERAKGNILERFSAQQFPDLHSELNLSSLELGDSALYFCASSGSFNWDTQYFGPGTRLTVL.

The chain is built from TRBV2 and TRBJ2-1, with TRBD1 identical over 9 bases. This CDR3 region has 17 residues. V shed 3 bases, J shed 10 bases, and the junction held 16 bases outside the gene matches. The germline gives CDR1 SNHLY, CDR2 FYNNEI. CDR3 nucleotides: TGTGCCAGCAGTGAGACAGGGGGGAACCCTAGGACCTGCGAGCAGTTCTTC. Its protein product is CASSETGGNPRTCEQFF.

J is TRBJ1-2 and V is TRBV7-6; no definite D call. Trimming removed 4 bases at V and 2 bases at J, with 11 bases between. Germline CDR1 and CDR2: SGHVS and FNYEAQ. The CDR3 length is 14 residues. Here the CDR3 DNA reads TGTGCCAGCAGCTCAGGAGGCTTGAACTATGGCTACACCTTC. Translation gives CASSSGGLNYGYTF.

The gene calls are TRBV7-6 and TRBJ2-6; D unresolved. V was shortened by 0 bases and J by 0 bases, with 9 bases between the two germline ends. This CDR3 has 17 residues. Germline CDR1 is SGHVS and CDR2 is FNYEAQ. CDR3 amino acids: CASSLAFELSGANVLTF. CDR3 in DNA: TGTGCCAGCAGCTTAGCTTTTGAGCTCTCTGGGGCCAACGTCCTGACTTTC.

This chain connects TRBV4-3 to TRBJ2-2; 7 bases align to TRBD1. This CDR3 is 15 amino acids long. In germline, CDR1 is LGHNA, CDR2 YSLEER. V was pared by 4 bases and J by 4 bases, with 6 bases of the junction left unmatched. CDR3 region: CASSRDRAGTGELFF. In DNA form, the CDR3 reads TGCGCCAGCAGCCGAGACAGGGCAGGCACCGGGGAGCTGTTTTTT.

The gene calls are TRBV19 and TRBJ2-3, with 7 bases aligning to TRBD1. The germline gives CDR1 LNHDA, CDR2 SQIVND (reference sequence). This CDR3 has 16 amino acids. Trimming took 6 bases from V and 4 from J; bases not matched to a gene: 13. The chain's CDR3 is CASSPYRGWGADTQYF. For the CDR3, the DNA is TGTGCCAGTAGCCCATACAGGGGATGGGGCGCAGATACGCAGTATTTT.